Following are 10 T cell receptor beta chains from one sample sequenced in a study of blood T cell repertoires in COVID-19. The assay was immunoSEQ multiplex PCR, and TCRdb's table has in-frame clones only and misses some. The profile shows about 110,000 clones, roughly 90% of them singletons. The source material was peripheral blood. The receptors shown here come from a man aged 40-49 years with active or convalescent COVID-19.

This clone has just one count. V is TRBV7-9 and J is TRBJ1-2, with unresolved D. Trimming shortened V by 1 base and J by 4 bases, and 13 bases separated the two germline ends. This CDR3 contains 15 residues. Germline CDR1 reads SEHNR; CDR2 reads FQNEAQ (reference sequence). The CDR3 coding sequence is TGTGCCAGCAGCTTAGGCAGTTACATTGTCTATGGCTACACCTTC. Amino acids: CASSLGSYIVYGYTF.

The chain uses TRBV10-3 and TRBJ2-1, with D possibly being TRBD2 (6 bases). Germline lookup yields CDR1 ENHRY and CDR2 SYGVKD. V was cut by 6 bases and J by 0 bases, with 15 bases left in between. The CDR3 contains 16 residues. The CDR3 reads CAIRGGDGSSYNEQFF. For the CDR3, the DNA is TGTGCCATCAGGGGGGGTGACGGGAGCTCCTACAATGAGCAGTTCTTC.

J is TRBJ2-7 and V is TRBV5-1; TRBD2 matches 8 bases. Germline V CDR1 and CDR2: SGHRS, YFSETQ. CDR3 length equals 14 residues. V shed 1 base, J shed 4 bases, and the junction held 4 bases outside the gene matches. CDR3 DNA sequence: TGCGCCAGCAGCTTGTTACTAGCGGATTACGAGCAGTACTTC. It translates to CASSLLLADYEQYF.

The chain carries TRBV29-1 and TRBJ2-7, with 7 bases identical to TRBD1. The CDR3 has 14 residues. With V trimmed by 6 bases and J by 0 bases, 8 bases remained unmatched. The V gene's germline CDR1 is SQVTM and CDR2 ANQGSEA. CDR3 nucleotides: TGCAGCGTCTCGGGACAGCTGAGCTCCTACGAGCAGTACTTC. It is translated as CSVSGQLSSYEQYF.

The chain couples TRBV5-1 to TRBJ2-3; possible D gene TRBD2, 6 bases. The CDR3 sequence is 15 residues long. V was pared by 4 bases and J by 3 bases, with 15 bases between. Germline CDR1 reads SGHRS; CDR2 reads YFSETQ. CDR3 nucleotides: TGCGCCAGCAGCGCAACCGGGACTGATACAGATACGCAGTATTTT. Protein sequence: CASSATGTDTDTQYF.

This chain links TRBV7-2 with TRBJ1-1; 10 bases map to TRBD1. In germline, CDR1 is SGHTA, CDR2 FQGNSA. V lost 5 bases, J lost 0 bases, and 12 bases stayed unmatched. The CDR3 length is 18 residues. DNA of the CDR3: TGTGCCAGCAGCCTACCGACAGGGGGCCAGAAGATGAACACTGAAGCTTTCTTT. Amino acid sequence: CASSLPTGGQKMNTEAFF.

The chain joins TRBV28 to TRBJ1-2; TRBD1 matches 7 bases. The junction had 19 bases not matched to a gene; V was cut back by 5 bases and J by 7 bases. The length of the CDR3 is 17 residues. The germline CDR1 and CDR2 sequences are MDHEN and SYDVKM. CDR3 in DNA: TGTGCCAGCAGTGTACTTCCCGGACAGGCGACTTTCCTTGGCTACACCTTC. Residues: CASSVLPGQATFLGYTF.

The V gene is TRBV7-2, the J gene TRBJ2-7; 11 bases align to TRBD2. This CDR3 is built from 14 residues. Trimming took 4 bases from V and 2 from J; bases not matched to a gene: 1. CDR1 and CDR2 (germline): SGHTA, FQGNSA. The CDR3 bases are TGTGCCAGCAGCTGGGGACTAGCGGCCTACGAGCAGTACTTC. It specifies CASSWGLAAYEQYF.

The V call is TRBV19, the J call TRBJ2-5; 7 positions agree with TRBD2. Germline values: CDR1 LNHDA, CDR2 SQIVND (reference sequence). Germline trimming cut 5 bases from V and 4 bases from J; bases unmatched to any gene: 4. CDR3 length: 13 amino acids. CDR3 amino acids: CASSWSGGETQYF. CDR3 DNA sequence: TGTGCCAGTAGTTGGTCGGGGGGAGAGACCCAGTACTTC. The whole variable domain, filled in from reference TRBV19 and TRBJ2-5, reads DGGITQSPKYLFRKEGQNVTLSCEQNLNHDAMYWYRQDPGQGLRLIYYSQIVNDFQKGDIAEGYSVSREKKESFPLTVTSAQKNPTAFYLCASSWSGGETQYFGPGTRLLVL.

This sequence joins TRBV5-1 and TRBJ2-1, with D possibly being TRBD2 (5 bases). Looked up from germline, CDR1 is SGHRS and CDR2 is YFSETQ. The V gene lost 4 bases and the J gene lost 0 bases, with 11 bases spanning the gap. This CDR3 is 15 amino acids long. The CDR3 DNA follows: TGCGCCAGCAGCCTCAAGGCGGGCTCCTACAATGAGCAGTTCTTC. It yields the protein CASSLKAGSYNEQFF.